Following are 19 T cell receptor beta chains from one sample sequenced in a study of blood T cells in healthy people across ages. Then a second PCR, running about 6 to 12 cycles, was carried out with a sample-barcoded 5' primer and a J-beta primer mix. In TCRdb, the 5' RACE reads were re-called with MiXCR into one record per CDR3 protein. The sample lists some 1.8 million distinct CDR3 sequences, roughly 43% occurring once. The specimen was blood. These TCRs come from a human donor in good health.

V usage is TRBV20-1 and J usage is TRBJ2-7; D is unresolved. The J call may be incorrect, as the DNA end agrees better with TRBJ2-5. The CDR3 contains 14 residues. CDR1 is DFQATT, CDR2 SNEGSKA, per germline (reference sequence). The CDR3 protein is CSAREGLSAETQYF. The CDR3 DNA follows: TGCAGTGCTAGAGAAGGTCTCTCGGCTGAGACCCAGTACTTC.

The rearrangement uses TRBV5-1 and TRBJ1-2; D unclear. Trimming left V 8 bases short and J 7 bases short, with 18 bases between. CDR1 SGHRS and CDR2 YFSETQ come from the germline V gene. The CDR3 totals 13 residues. The CDR3 sequence: CASTSAEGVGYTF. CDR3 DNA sequence: TGCGCCAGTACCAGTGCGGAGGGTGTTGGCTACACCTTC.

This clonotype was seen a handful of times. The CDR3 is CASSQVAAYGYTF. The CDR3 DNA reads TGCGCCAGCAGCCAAGTGGCAGCCTATGGCTACACCTTC. The chain employs TRBV4-1 and TRBJ1-2; the D is unclear. The CDR3 contains 13 residues. Germline CDR1 reads MGHRA; CDR2 reads YSYEKL. The V end lost 1 base, the J end lost 4 bases, and 7 bases lay between the germline ends.

This clonotype was found many times. The chain links TRBV7-2 to TRBJ2-3; 11 bases are a match to TRBD2. V dropped 2 bases and J dropped 5; count of bases not matched to a gene: 6. CDR1 and CDR2 from the germline V gene are SGHTA and FQGNSA. The CDR3 covers 16 residues. In nucleotides, the CDR3 is TGTGCCAGCAGCTTACTAGCGGGGGGTCGTGGAGATACGCAGTATTTT. It codes for CASSLLAGGRGDTQYF.

This rearrangement joins TRBV10-3 to TRBJ1-3, with D perhaps matching TRBD1 (5 bases). Germline V gene data show CDR1 as ENHRY and CDR2 as SYGVKD. The CDR3 sequence is 14 residues long. The ends were cut back, 6 bases at V and 0 bases at J, with 9 bases in the middle. The CDR3 DNA follows: TGTGCCATCAGCAGGGATTTCTCTGGAAACACCATATATTTT. Translating gives CAISRDFSGNTIYF.

The chain recombines TRBV5-1 with TRBJ2-4; 8 bases agree with TRBD1. Trimming at V came to 2 bases and at J to 0 bases, leaving 4 bases not matched to a gene. The CDR3 contains 16 residues. Looked up from germline, CDR1 is SGHRS and CDR2 is YFSETQ. The CDR3 DNA sequence: TGCGCCAGCAGCTTTACAGGGGGATTAGCCAAAAACATTCAGTACTTC. This encodes CASSFTGGLAKNIQYF. Together with reference TRBV5-1 and TRBJ2-4, the CDR3 gives the full variable domain: KAGVTQTPRYLIKTRGQQVTLSCSPISGHRSVSWYQQTPGQGLQFLFEYFSETQRNKGNFPGRFSGRQFSNSRSEMNVSTLELGDSALYLCASSFTGGLAKNIQYFGAGTRLSVL.

This rearrangement joins TRBV6-2 or TRBV6-3 to TRBJ2-1, with 8 nucleotides matching TRBD2. The CDR3 contains 19 residues. Germline CDR1 and CDR2: MNHEY and SVGEGT. J lost 1 base, V lost 2 bases, and 13 bases had no gene match. CDR3 loop: CASSYPTALAGTSYNEQFF. Here the CDR3 DNA reads TGTGCCAGCAGTTACCCTACCGCATTAGCGGGGACATCCTACAATGAGCAGTTCTTC.

The chain recombines TRBV29-1 with TRBJ2-2; 8 bases line up with TRBD2. Per germline, CDR1 SQVTM and CDR2 ANQGSEA. The V gene end was trimmed by 6 bases and the J gene end by 4 bases; junction bases not matched to a gene: 4. CDR3 length: 13 amino acids. CDR3 sequence reads: CSVAGVLTGELFF. The CDR3 DNA reads as TGCAGCGTAGCGGGGGTACTCACCGGGGAGCTGTTTTTT.

This chain uses TRBV27 with TRBJ1-6; TRBD1 might be the D (6 bases). CDR3 length: 12 amino acids. V was cut by 8 bases and J by 8 bases, with 10 bases left in between. Germline V gene data show CDR1 as MNHEY and CDR2 as SMNVEV (reference sequence). CDR3 sequence: CASGRGDSPLHF. CDR3 coding DNA: TGTGCCAGCGGCAGGGGCGATTCACCCCTCCACTTT.

The chain couples TRBV29-1 to TRBJ2-1; D may be TRBD1 or TRBD2 (5 bases each). CDR1 is SQVTM, CDR2 ANQGSEA, per germline. This CDR3 contains 14 residues. Trimming took 1 base from V and 5 from J, leaving 12 bases between them. In DNA form, the CDR3 reads TGCAGCGTTGAAGGGCCAGGGACCGACAATGAGCAGTTCTTC. Translating it yields CSVEGPGTDNEQFF.

This clonotype was seen many times. The rearrangement joins TRBV7-9 to TRBJ1-6; no clear D. Trimming took 5 bases from V and 0 from J, leaving 23 bases between them. The CDR3 covers 20 residues. CDR1 and CDR2 from the germline V gene are SEHNR and FQNEAQ (reference sequence). The CDR3, as DNA: TGTGCCAGCAGCCCCGGCCCTGGAAGTCCGAACTTCTCCTATAATTCACCCCTCCACTTT. Translating gives CASSPGPGSPNFSYNSPLHF.

The chain employs TRBV10-3 and TRBJ2-2, with 9 bases lining up with TRBD1. Germline trimming cut 6 bases from V and 4 bases from J; bases unmatched to any gene: 6. This CDR3 comprises 15 residues. Germline values: CDR1 ENHRY, CDR2 SYGVKD. CDR3 in DNA: TGTGCCATCAGACCGGACAGGGGACGCACCGGGGAGCTGTTTTTT. Translated: CAIRPDRGRTGELFF.

V usage is TRBV6-6 and J usage is TRBJ1-1; D may be TRBD1 (5 bases). Per the germline V gene, CDR1 is MNHNY and CDR2 is SVGAGI (reference sequence). V dropped 6 bases and J dropped 3 bases, with 11 bases sitting between them. The CDR3 has 13 amino acids. Here the CDR3 reads CASRKVGDTEAFF. Here the CDR3 DNA reads TGTGCCAGCAGAAAGGTGGGGGACACTGAAGCTTTCTTT.

The count of this clonotype is one. A read error may be the cause here, since a much bigger clone is one base away. The rearrangement uses TRBV3-1 and TRBJ2-4; D is unresolved. Looked up from germline, CDR1 is LGHDT and CDR2 is YNNKEL (reference sequence). The V and J ends lost 1 base and 13 bases respectively, with 20 bases between them. The CDR3 runs 15 residues. CDR3 region: CASSQANYPYNEQYF. The CDR3 nucleotides are TGTGCCAGCAGCCAAGCAAACTACCCCTACAATGAGCAGTACTTC. The whole variable domain, filled in from reference TRBV3-1 and TRBJ2-4, reads DTAVSQTPKYLVTQMGNDKSIKCEQNLGHDTMYWYKQDSKKFLKIMFSYNNKELIINETVPNRFSPKSPDKAHLNLHINSLELGDSAVYFCASSQANYPYNEQYFGAGTRLSVL.

The chain is built from TRBV27 and TRBJ2-7, with a weak D call TRBD2 (5 bases). This CDR3 is 14 amino acids long. V lost 6 bases to trimming and J lost 1 base, with 13 bases between them. Germline V lookup: CDR1 MNHEY, CDR2 SMNVEV (reference sequence). This chain's CDR3 is CASRQIGNSYEQYF. The CDR3 nucleotides are TGTGCCAGCAGACAGATCGGGAATTCCTACGAGCAGTACTTC.

The CDR3 DNA follows: TGTGCCATCAGTCTCAGGGGGGAGGACACTGAAGCTTTCTTT. This sequence encodes CAISLRGEDTEAFF. The rearrangement uses TRBV10-3 and TRBJ1-1; 7 bases are a match to TRBD1. J lost 3 bases, V lost 5 bases, and 6 bases had no gene match. Germline CDR1 is ENHRY and CDR2 is SYGVKD. CDR3 length: 14 residues.

This clonotype was detected only a few times. The chain carries TRBV7-9 and TRBJ2-5, with TRBD2 as a possible D gene (6 bases). The germline V gene encodes CDR1 SEHNR and CDR2 FQNEAQ (reference sequence). CDR3 length equals 13 residues. V lost 10 bases and J lost 1, with 13 bases in between. CDR3 sequence (DNA): TGTGCCACCGGCGGGACTTCCCAAGAGACCCAGTACTTC. The encoded protein is CATGGTSQETQYF. Together with reference TRBV7-9 and TRBJ2-5, the CDR3 gives the full variable domain: DTGVSQNPRHKITKRGQNVTFRCDPISEHNRLYWYRQTLGQGPEFLTYFQNEAQLEKSRLLSDRFSAERPKGSFSTLEIQRTEQGDSAMYLCATGGTSQETQYFGPGTRLLVL.

There are a few counts of this clonotype. The chain combines TRBV15 with TRBJ2-7; D could derive from TRBD1 or TRBD2 (5 bases each). V was clipped by 0 bases and J by 3 bases, with 12 bases between them. Germline assignment: CDR1 LNHNV and CDR2 YYDKDF (reference sequence). The CDR3 contains 15 residues. The CDR3 loop reads CATSRDQRGNYEQYF. DNA for the CDR3: TGTGCCACCAGCAGAGATCAGAGGGGCAACTACGAGCAGTACTTC.

CDR3 in DNA: TGTGCCAGCAGTTATACCCAGGGGACCCAGTACTTC. Amino acids: CASSYTQGTQYF. V usage is TRBV6-2 or TRBV6-3 and J usage is TRBJ2-5; weak D call: TRBD1 (5 bases). Trimming cost V 3 bases and J 7 bases, with 9 bases left between them. Germline CDR1 reads MNHEY; CDR2 reads SVGEGT. CDR3 length: 12 residues.